This paragraph reports one T cell receptor beta chain. Source study methods: It was from reference gene primer amplification that nucleated cell counts were estimated. The table came from immunoSEQ multiplex PCR; TCRdb's copy has only in-frame clones and leaves some out. The V and J calls and clone size were taken over from that table, and D and trimming were inferred from the DNA. The sample comprises 300,000 to 450,000 clones, around 87% of which are singletons, and approximately 2.4% rests with the top ten. Seattle-derived patients entered the study during active infection and were followed longitudinally. Germline V gene lookup returns CDR1 SGHTA and CDR2 FQGTGA. CDR3 length: 14 residues. V dropped 2 bases and J dropped 5; count of bases not matched to a gene: 2. These data are taken from a study of blood T cell repertoires in COVID-19. Study-wide background: The United States, Italy and Spain provided the acute and convalescent COVID-19 samples. The cDNA or gDNA used as material had been derived from T cells, B-cell-depleted T cells, or PBMCs.

The TCR originated in a woman aged 55-75 years with COVID-19, enrolled during active disease. The chain is built from TRBV7-3 and TRBJ2-3; 9 bases line up with TRBD1. The sequenced material came from peripheral blood. DNA for the CDR3: TGTGCCAGCAGCTTAGGACAGGGGCTAGATACGCAGTATTTT. It is translated as CASSLGQGLDTQYF.